What follows are 8 T cell receptor beta chains derived from one specimen sequenced in a study of T cells after yellow fever vaccination. TCRdb called the 5' RACE reads again in MiXCR, with one record for every CDR3 protein. The sample yields approximately 610,000 distinct CDR3 sequences, roughly 17% seen once. The sample here was PBMCs, taken around 5 days after the first yellow fever vaccination. These receptors were collected from a man aged 18 to 35 who received the YFV17D yellow fever vaccine.

The chain is built from TRBV20-1 and TRBJ1-1, with a possible D match to TRBD1 (6 bases). Looked up from germline, CDR1 is DFQATT and CDR2 is SNEGSKA (reference sequence). Trimming took 0 bases from V and 5 from J, leaving 16 bases between them. This CDR3 region has 15 residues. CDR3 region: CSARDGRGARTEAFF. CDR3 in DNA: TGCAGTGCTAGAGATGGTCGGGGGGCGCGGACTGAAGCTTTCTTT.

There are a few counts of this clonotype. The rearrangement uses TRBV27 and TRBJ1-5; 10 bases are a match to TRBD1. V lost 8 bases, J lost 7 bases, and 2 bases stayed unmatched. The CDR3 has 12 amino acids. The V gene's germline CDR1 is MNHEY and CDR2 SMNVEV (reference sequence). In DNA, the CDR3 is TGTGCCAGCCGGGACAGGGGACAGCCCCAGCATTTT. It codes for CASRDRGQPQHF.

This clonotype has more than one count but fewer than ten. V is TRBV5-1 and J is TRBJ2-1; perhaps TRBD1 as D (6 bases). Deletions cut 3 bases from V and 6 bases from J, with 22 bases between. Germline V gene lookup returns CDR1 SGHRS and CDR2 YFSETQ. CDR3 length: 17 amino acids. The chain's CDR3 is CASSSRMGHPRRNEQFF. The CDR3 DNA is TGCGCCAGCAGCTCAAGAATGGGACACCCAAGGCGCAATGAGCAGTTCTTC.

This clonotype was counted at least ten times. The V call is TRBV7-6, the J call TRBJ2-3; D uncertain. CDR1 SGHVS and CDR2 FNYEAQ come from the germline V gene. The CDR3 spans 15 residues. The V end lost 6 bases, the J end lost 2 bases, and 15 bases lay between the germline ends. This CDR3 reads CASSRAGATTDTQYF. In DNA form, the CDR3 reads TGTGCCAGCAGTCGGGCCGGAGCTACCACAGATACGCAGTATTTT. The entire variable domain, with the rest obtained from reference TRBV7-6 and TRBJ2-3, is as follows: GAGVSQSPRYKVTKRGQDVALRCDPISGHVSLYWYRQALGQGPEFLTYFNYEAQQDKSGLPNDRFSAERPEGSISTLTIQRTEQRDSAMYRCASSRAGATTDTQYFGPGTRLTVL.

Only a few counts were recorded for this clonotype. This chain joins TRBV4-3 and TRBJ2-1; 9 nucleotides agree with TRBD1. Germline trimming cut 2 bases from V and 7 bases from J; bases unmatched to any gene: 6. This CDR3 has 15 residues. Per germline, CDR1 LGHNA and CDR2 YSLEER. The CDR3 DNA sequence: TGCGCCAGCAGCCAATGGGACAGGGCGGGAAATGAGCAGTTCTTC. Encoded protein: CASSQWDRAGNEQFF.

Many counts were recorded for this clonotype. The chain has TRBV5-1 and TRBJ2-3; D gene unclear. There are 17 residues in the CDR3. V gave up 0 bases and J gave up 2 bases, with 16 bases separating them. Germline V CDR1 and CDR2: SGHRS, YFSETQ. The chain's CDR3 is CASSLELRSKPTDTQYF. In DNA form, the CDR3 reads TGCGCCAGCAGCTTGGAACTGCGGTCGAAACCCACAGATACGCAGTATTTT.

On this clonotype: The junction shows a germline mismatch at one end, possibly a read error. The J gene is TRBJ2-1, the V gene TRBV4-1, with D perhaps matching TRBD1 (5 bases). The CDR3 consists of 13 residues. In germline, CDR1 is MGHRA, CDR2 YSYEKL. As DNA, the CDR3 is TGCGCCAGCAGCCAAGATCTTGGGGCAGAGAGGATCTTC. Protein sequence: CASSQDLGAERIF.

The gene calls are TRBV5-1 and TRBJ2-5, with D possibly matching TRBD1 (6 bases). V lost 2 bases and J 4 bases, leaving 12 bases between the germline ends. The CDR3 sequence is 14 residues long. The germline V gene encodes CDR1 SGHRS and CDR2 YFSETQ. CDR3: CASSFTGIVETQYF. CDR3 sequence (DNA): TGCGCCAGCAGCTTCACAGGGATCGTAGAGACCCAGTACTTC.